Below, one T cell receptor beta chain is given with its context. The sample belongs to a study of T cell changes during pregnancy in multiple sclerosis. The ends lost 5 bases at V and 4 bases at J; junction bases unmatched: 3. The CDR3 covers 13 residues. Per germline, CDR1 SGHTA and CDR2 FQGTGA. The protocol was immunoSEQ multiplex PCR, while the TCRdb copy is restricted to in-frame clones and leaves out a portion. Here the sample spans 60,000 to 70,000 clones, roughly 90% being singletons. The sequence was collected from a female donor with multiple sclerosis, enrolled in a pregnancy study. The chain is built from TRBV7-3 and TRBJ2-5; 8 bases are a match to TRBD2. The sample was peripheral blood, taken in the second trimester of pregnancy. In DNA, the CDR3 is TGTGCCAGCAGCAAACGGGGGGGAGAGACCCAGTACTTC. Residues: CASSKRGGETQYF.